The present TCR beta chain was sequenced within a study of blood T cell repertoires in COVID-19. CDR1 is MDHEN and CDR2 is SYDVKM in the germline V gene. V gave up 4 bases and J gave up 6 bases, with 7 bases separating them. The CDR3 runs 12 residues. Clones were sequenced by immunoSEQ multiplex PCR, and TCRdb holds only the in-frame ones, with some missing. The sample shows roughly 100,000 clones, approximately 89% of them seen only once. The J gene is TRBJ1-5, the V gene TRBV28; D gene unclear. The sequence was obtained from a woman older than 75 in a cohort sampled during active COVID-19. The sequencing input was peripheral blood. The CDR3 DNA reads TGTGCCAGCAGTTGGAGGACTCAGCCCCAGCATTTT. Translation: CASSWRTQPQHF.